The 28 T cell receptor beta chains reported below all come from one sample, sequenced in a study of PD-L1 blockade in urothelial cancer. Documented time point: pretreatment peripheral blood. TCRdb keeps only in-frame clones here, not all; method: immunoSEQ multiplex PCR. The sample consists of about 80,000 clones, about 82% of them appearing once. The specimen comprised PBMCs, sampled around atezolizumab (anti-PD-L1) treatment. The receptor set was obtained from a man aged 35 to 55 with urothelial cancer.

This clone showed up just a few times. This sequence joins TRBV5-4 and TRBJ2-1; D perhaps matches TRBD2 (5 bases). CDR1 and CDR2 (germline): SGHNT, YYREEE (reference sequence). The CDR3 extends over 11 amino acids. Trimming cost V 2 bases and J 10 bases, with 7 bases left between them. The CDR3 coding sequence is TGTGCCAGCAGCTTCCCGGGAGAGCAGTTCTTC. Its protein product is CASSFPGEQFF.

This chain connects TRBV5-1 to TRBJ2-5, with TRBD1 matching over 7 bases. V shed 3 bases, J shed 3 bases, and the junction held 8 bases outside the gene matches. This CDR3 spans 15 amino acids. In germline, CDR1 is SGHRS, CDR2 YFSETQ. The CDR3 spells CASSSTGTDKETQYF. CDR3 DNA sequence: TGCGCCAGCAGCTCCACCGGGACAGACAAAGAGACCCAGTACTTC.

The chain has TRBV7-3 and TRBJ2-7; the match to TRBD2 covers 10 bases. The CDR3 totals 16 residues. Trimming at V came to 1 base and at J to 2 bases, leaving 5 bases not matched to a gene. Germline V gene lookup returns CDR1 SGHTA and CDR2 FQGTGA. CDR3 nucleotide sequence: TGTGCCAGCAGCTTAAGCAGTAGCGGGAGGCCCTACGAGCAGTACTTC. Translated, it gives CASSLSSSGRPYEQYF.

The chain is built from TRBV7-2 and TRBJ1-4; D is perhaps TRBD1 (5 bases). There are 15 residues in the CDR3. CDR1 is SGHTA and CDR2 is FQGNSA in the germline V gene. Trimming removed 1 base at V and 3 bases at J, with 9 bases between. In DNA, the CDR3 is TGTGCCAGCAGCTTAGGGGGCGTCTCTAATGAAAAACTGTTTTTT. Its protein is CASSLGGVSNEKLFF.

This chain uses TRBV6-1 with TRBJ1-2; D unresolved. CDR3 length: 12 residues. CDR1 is MNHNS and CDR2 is SASEGT in the germline V gene. V shed 7 bases and J shed 4 bases, with 10 bases lying between them. The CDR3 DNA follows: TGTGCCAGCAACTTGGCAGGCTATGGCTACACCTTC. Residues: CASNLAGYGYTF.

In DNA, the CDR3 is TGCGCCAGCAGCCCGAAGTCGAGCCGCTTCTACGAGCAGTACTTC. Protein sequence: CASSPKSSRFYEQYF. The chain links TRBV4-1 to TRBJ2-7; D is undetermined. Between the trimmed V and J ends, which lost 4 bases and 3 bases, there was a span of 16 bases. Germline values: CDR1 MGHRA, CDR2 YSYEKL. The CDR3 loop spans 15 amino acids.

The chain joins TRBV5-6 to TRBJ2-5; the D gene is possibly TRBD2 (7 bases). The V end was cut by 4 bases, the J end by 1 base, with 20 bases between. From germline, CDR1 is SGHDT and CDR2 YYEEEE. The CDR3 extends over 17 amino acids. The DNA for the CDR3 is TGTGCCAGCAGCCTAATTCTAGGGGGGGGAGTCCAAGAGACCCAGTACTTC. Protein: CASSLILGGGVQETQYF.

The chain is built from TRBV29-1 and TRBJ2-7, with D unresolved. V dropped 4 bases and J dropped 0 bases, with 4 bases sitting between them. This CDR3 comprises 11 residues. CDR1 is SQVTM, CDR2 ANQGSEA, per germline. DNA of the CDR3: TGCAGCGTTGTTCTCTCCTACGAGCAGTACTTC. Residues: CSVVLSYEQYF.

The CDR3 protein is CASSSTTGRNISGYTF. The CDR3 DNA is TGTGCCAGCAGCTCGACGACAGGCCGTAATATTAGCGGCTACACCTTC. The chain has TRBV7-3 and TRBJ1-2; tentative D call: TRBD1 (6 bases). CDR1 and CDR2 (germline): SGHTA, FQGTGA. The CDR3 contains 16 residues. V was trimmed by 4 bases and J by 8 bases, leaving 23 bases between them.

CDR3 residues: CASSLLKPNEKLFF. In DNA, the CDR3 is TGTGCCAGCAGTTTATTGAAGCCCAATGAAAAACTGTTTTTT. The chain couples TRBV28 to TRBJ1-4; no clear D gene. Germline V CDR1 and CDR2: MDHEN, SYDVKM. V was trimmed by 1 base and J by 5 bases, leaving 8 bases between them. CDR3 length: 14 amino acids.

The J gene is TRBJ2-7, the V gene TRBV6-1; 9 positions match TRBD1. The CDR3 length is 15 residues. The germline CDR1 and CDR2 sequences are MNHNS and SASEGT. With 8 bases clipped from V and 4 bases from J, the junction kept 12 bases outside the gene matches. DNA for the CDR3: TGTGCCAGCGTTTCGGGGAGGACAGGGGCTTACGAGCAGTACTTC. This sequence encodes CASVSGRTGAYEQYF.

This chain uses TRBV18 with TRBJ2-7; possibly TRBD2 for D (6 bases). Trimming removed 1 base from V and 1 base from J, with 11 bases in between. The CDR3 has 15 residues. Germline CDR1 KGHSH, CDR2 LQKENI. The CDR3 region is CASSPLGGLSYEQYF. The DNA for the CDR3 is TGTGCCAGCTCACCACTCGGGGGTCTGTCCTACGAGCAGTACTTC.

The chain carries TRBV6-1 and TRBJ2-2; 11 bases are shared with TRBD2. With 10 bases clipped from V and 4 bases from J, the junction kept 5 bases outside the gene matches. CDR1 and CDR2 (germline): MNHNS, SASEGT. This CDR3 region has 14 residues. CDR3 bases: TGTGCCACCACTAGCGGGAGTACCACCGGGGAGCTGTTTTTT. Translated: CATTSGSTTGELFF.

The rearrangement joins TRBV29-1 to TRBJ2-7; the match to TRBD1 covers 10 bases. With V trimmed by 6 bases and J by 4 bases, 6 bases remained unmatched. The germline V gene has CDR1 SQVTM and CDR2 ANQGSEA. The CDR3 loop spans 13 amino acids. DNA of the CDR3: TGCAGCGTCACACCGGGACAGGGGTACGAGCAGTACTTC. Translating it yields CSVTPGQGYEQYF.

The chain recombines TRBV6-6 with TRBJ2-4; D is unclear. CDR1 and CDR2 (germline): MNHNY, SVGAGI (reference sequence). The CDR3 consists of 14 residues. Between the trimmed V and J ends, which lost 6 bases and 1 base, there was a span of 10 bases. CDR3 amino acids: CASSPGSAKNIQYF. The CDR3, as DNA: TGTGCCAGCAGCCCAGGCTCGGCCAAAAACATTCAGTACTTC.

The chain joins TRBV18 to TRBJ2-7; 7 nucleotides agree with TRBD2. Germline V gene data show CDR1 as KGHSH and CDR2 as LQKENI. There are 16 residues in the CDR3. V lost 3 bases to trimming and J lost 2 bases; unmatched junction nucleotides: 10. CDR3 nucleotides: TGTGCCAGCTCACCCCCGAGACAGCGGGGTACCTACGAGCAGTACTTC. Amino acids: CASSPPRQRGTYEQYF.

The chain joins TRBV7-3 to TRBJ2-2, with 16 bases fitting TRBD2. The CDR3 totals 21 residues. The germline V gene has CDR1 SGHTA and CDR2 FQGTGA. The J segment lost 2 bases and the V segment lost 1 base, leaving 10 bases of the junction unmatched. CDR3 sequence (DNA): TGTGCCAGCAGCTTAAAGAGGGGACTAGCGGGAGGGCCTGTAAACACCGGGGAGCTGTTTTTT. Protein: CASSLKRGLAGGPVNTGELFF. Full variable domain (missing parts from reference TRBV7-3 and TRBJ2-2): GAGVSQTPSNKVTEKGKYVELRCDPISGHTALYWYRQSLGQGPEFLIYFQGTGAADDSGLPNDRFFAVRPEGSVSTLKIQRTERGDSAVYLCASSLKRGLAGGPVNTGELFFGEGSRLTVL.

The V gene is TRBV27, the J gene TRBJ2-1; 13 bases match TRBD2. Germline V gene lookup returns CDR1 MNHEY and CDR2 SMNVEV (reference sequence). Trimming removed 3 bases from V and 14 bases from J; junction bases left unmatched: 4. The CDR3 is made up of 13 amino acids. Written as DNA, the CDR3 is TGTGCCAGCAGTTTCCGGACTAGCGGGAGAAAGTTCTTC. It encodes CASSFRTSGRKFF.

The V gene is TRBV9, the J gene TRBJ1-5, with 7 bases lining up with TRBD1. Germline lookup yields CDR1 SGDLS and CDR2 YYNGEE. The CDR3 totals 15 residues. The V gene end was trimmed by 0 bases and the J gene end by 3 bases; junction bases not matched to a gene: 3. The chain's CDR3 is CASSVATGDNQPQHF. In DNA, the CDR3 is TGTGCCAGCAGCGTAGCTACAGGGGACAATCAGCCCCAGCATTTT.

V is TRBV7-2 and J is TRBJ2-3; tentative D call: TRBD1 (6 bases). CDR3 length equals 13 residues. The germline CDR1 and CDR2 sequences are SGHTA and FQGNSA. V gave up 9 bases and J gave up 4 bases, with 14 bases separating them. The CDR3: CASLQGNSDTQYF. The CDR3 DNA is TGTGCCAGTCTACAGGGAAATTCAGATACGCAGTATTTT.

The chain uses TRBV9 and TRBJ2-5, with TRBD2 matching over 13 bases. The J segment lost 2 bases and the V segment lost 4 bases, leaving 2 bases of the junction unmatched. Germline V gives CDR1 SGDLS, CDR2 YYNGEE. This CDR3 region has 15 residues. CDR3 nucleotide sequence: TGTGCCAGCAGCTTGGGACTAGCGGGACAAGAGACCCAGTACTTC. Translating it yields CASSLGLAGQETQYF.

There are a few counts of this clone. The chain carries TRBV9 and TRBJ1-1; TRBD1 might be the D (6 bases). This CDR3 has 14 residues. From germline, CDR1 is SGDLS and CDR2 YYNGEE. The V gene lost 3 bases and the J gene lost 1 base, with 10 bases spanning the gap. CDR3 loop: CASSGGGRNTEAFF. CDR3 DNA: TGTGCCAGCAGCGGGGGGGGGCGGAACACTGAAGCTTTCTTT.

V is TRBV4-3 and J is TRBJ2-2, with TRBD1 matching over 8 bases. The V and J ends lost 4 bases and 4 bases, in that order; junction bases with no gene match: 8. The length of the CDR3 is 16 residues. CDR1 LGHNA and CDR2 YSLEER come from the germline V gene. The CDR3 loop reads CASSPGGGTFTGELFF. The CDR3 DNA is TGCGCCAGCAGCCCAGGGGGCGGGACCTTCACCGGGGAGCTGTTTTTT.

This clone was seen a few times. This chain links TRBV7-6 with TRBJ2-2; the D gene is possibly TRBD2 (7 bases). This CDR3 contains 17 residues. Germline CDR1 SGHVS, CDR2 FNYEAQ. The V end lost 6 bases, the J end lost 1 base, and 18 bases lay between the germline ends. The DNA for the CDR3 is TGTGCCAGCAGGAGCTGGGGGGGGGCCGAGAACACCGGGGAGCTGTTTTTT. Translation gives CASRSWGGAENTGELFF.

This clone was detected only a few times. The chain employs TRBV7-2 and TRBJ1-4, with D maybe TRBD1 (5 bases). The V gene lost 2 bases and the J gene lost 8 bases, with 15 bases spanning the gap. Germline CDR1 and CDR2: SGHTA and FQGNSA. This CDR3 spans 15 amino acids. The DNA for the CDR3 is TGTGCCAGCAGCTTACGCCCCGGGGGGAGGGAAAAACTGTTTTTT. The encoded protein is CASSLRPGGREKLFF.

V and J are TRBV28 and TRBJ1-1, with 10 bases aligning to TRBD1. The length of the CDR3 is 16 residues. V was pared by 1 base and J by 3 bases, with 5 bases of the junction left unmatched. The germline gives CDR1 MDHEN, CDR2 SYDVKM. The CDR3 sequence: CASSLYSGTGDTEAFF. In nucleotides, the CDR3 is TGTGCCAGCAGTTTATATTCCGGGACAGGGGACACTGAAGCTTTCTTT.

The chain carries TRBV4-1 and TRBJ2-1; TRBD2 agrees at 8 bases. In germline, CDR1 is MGHRA, CDR2 YSYEKL. The CDR3 totals 15 residues. Trimming cost V 3 bases and J 7 bases; bases outside gene matches: 8. The chain's CDR3 is CASSQPTGLGNEQFF. In nucleotides, the CDR3 is TGCGCCAGCAGCCAGCCTACGGGACTAGGAAATGAGCAGTTCTTC.

This CDR3 reads CASSLAGGDQPQHF. The CDR3 nucleotides are TGTGCCAGCAGCTTAGCAGGAGGGGATCAGCCCCAGCATTTT. The V gene is TRBV7-2, the J gene TRBJ1-5; TRBD1 is a possible D gene (5 bases). The V end was cut by 0 bases, the J end by 5 bases, with 8 bases between. This CDR3 spans 14 amino acids. Germline CDR1 is SGHTA and CDR2 is FQGNSA.